A single sample is the source of the 22 T cell receptor beta chains below, sequenced in a study of T cells in women clearing cervical HPV infection. The repertoire was sequenced with immunoSEQ multiplex PCR; TCRdb's copy has only in-frame clones and lacks some. The data include around 48,000 clones; the top ten clones carry about 1.6%. Sequencing input: blood buffy coat. These receptors were collected from a woman aged 18-70 years with a cervical HPV16 infection that either progressed to CIN3+ or cleared (not recorded which).

In regard to this clone: The read is 3 residues too short to cover the CDR3 end, so that end is filled in from the germline J gene. This chain connects TRBV5-1 to TRBJ1-1; D remains unclear. Germline CDR1 and CDR2: SGHRS and YFSETQ. The length of the CDR3 is 13 residues. Trimming removed 3 bases at V and 0 bases at J, with 6 bases between. The CDR3 loop reads CASSSEMNTEAFF. Incomplete CDR3 DNA: TGCGCCAGCAGCTCAGAGATGAACACTGAA.

As to this clone: The read ends 3 residues early relative to the CDR3; the germline J gene fills the gap. The rearrangement joins TRBV28 to TRBJ1-1; the D gene is possibly TRBD1 (5 bases). The CDR3 runs to 12 residues. V lost 6 bases and J lost 1, with 6 bases in between. Germline CDR1 MDHEN, CDR2 SYDVKM. The CDR3 reads CASSGQNTEAFF. Partial CDR3 DNA: TGTGCCAGCAGCGGACAGAACACTGAA. The full variable domain, with the rest looked up from reference TRBV28 and TRBJ1-1, is DVKVTQSSRYLVKRTGEKVFLECVQDMDHENMFWYRQDPGLGLRLIYFSYDVKMKEKGDIPEGYSVSREKKERFSLILESASTNQTSMYLCASSGQNTEAFFGQGTRLTVV.

A word on this clone: With the read ending 3 residues before the CDR3 end, the germline J gene is used to fill in that end. The chain recombines TRBV5-6 with TRBJ2-2; a possible D gene is TRBD2 (5 bases). The CDR3 covers 15 residues. Germline V gene sequence: CDR1 SGHDT, CDR2 YYEEEE. Trimming removed 4 bases from V and 4 bases from J, with 14 bases in between. The DNA read from the CDR3 is TGTGCCAGCAGCATATTAGACTACCCCACCGGGGAG. Translated, it gives CASSILDYPTGE. The complete CDR3 reads CASSILDYPTGELFF.

Comments on this clone: The CDR3 extends 3 residues past the end of the read, so its final part is completed from the germline J gene. V is TRBV28 and J is TRBJ2-3; D is uncertain. Germline values: CDR1 MDHEN, CDR2 SYDVKM. The V and J ends lost 5 bases and 2 bases respectively, with 8 bases between them. There are 13 residues in the CDR3. CDR3 sequence: CASSPSHTDTQYF. CDR3 bases read: TGTGCCAGCAGTCCCTCACACACAGATACG.

Worth noting for this clone: The CDR3 extends 3 residues past the end of the read, so its final part is completed from the germline J gene. The rearrangement joins TRBV7-8 to TRBJ2-7, with D perhaps matching TRBD1 (5 bases). Trimming removed 0 bases at V and 0 bases at J, with 6 bases between. The germline gives CDR1 SGHVS, CDR2 FQNEAQ. The CDR3 is made up of 14 amino acids. The CDR3 DNA, read in part, is TGTGCCAGCAGCTTAGCACAGGTCTCCTACGAG. Its translation: CASSLAQVSYE. In full, the CDR3 reads CASSLAQVSYEQYF.

Concerning this clone itself: The read ends 3 residues shy of where the CDR3 ends; the end is completed using the germline J gene. This rearrangement joins TRBV19 to TRBJ2-1; 11 nucleotides agree with TRBD2. The germline gives CDR1 LNHDA, CDR2 SQIVND (reference sequence). Trimming took 1 base from V and 9 from J; bases not matched to a gene: 5. This CDR3 contains 15 residues. This chain's CDR3 is CASSIATGTSGEQFF. CDR3 bases read: TGTGCCAGTAGTATAGCAACTGGGACTAGCGGTGAG.

Comments on this clone: Read sequence stops 3 residues before the CDR3 end, and the germline J gene provides the missing end. V usage is TRBV20-1 and J usage is TRBJ2-1, with 7 bases matching TRBD1. Unmatched junction bases numbered 1, after V lost 3 bases and J lost 8 bases. Per germline, CDR1 DFQATT and CDR2 SNEGSKA (reference sequence). The CDR3 totals 11 residues. The CDR3 region is CSARQGDEQFF. Partial CDR3 DNA: TGCAGTGCTAGGCAGGGGGATGAG.

Turning to this clone: The read stops 3 residues short of the end of the CDR3; the missing end is completed from the germline J gene. This chain links TRBV2 with TRBJ1-2; D possibly corresponds to TRBD1 (6 bases). V dropped 4 bases and J dropped 3 bases, with 18 bases sitting between them. Per germline, CDR1 SNHLY and CDR2 FYNNEI. CDR3 length: 16 amino acids. CDR3 DNA, as far as it was read: TGTGCCAGCAGTGGGCTCTTAGCAGGGGCTTACTATGGC. It translates to CASSGLLAGAYYG. The entire CDR3 protein reads CASSGLLAGAYYGYTF.

About this clone itself: The sequenced fragment ends 3 residues before the CDR3 boundary, so the rest is inferred from the germline J gene. This rearrangement joins TRBV20-1 to TRBJ1-2; 9 nucleotides match TRBD1. V lost 6 bases, J lost 4 bases, and 15 bases stayed unmatched. The germline V gene encodes CDR1 DFQATT and CDR2 SNEGSKA (reference sequence). The CDR3 contains 16 residues. The CDR3 DNA, read in part, is TGCAGTGCCGACAGGGGGGGGATGGAAGAATCCTATGGC. Protein sequence: CSADRGGMEESYG. The whole CDR3 is CSADRGGMEESYGYTF.

Notes on this clone: The read gets to within 3 residues of the CDR3 end, and the germline J gene fills in the rest. The rearrangement uses TRBV20-1 and TRBJ2-2; 8 bases match TRBD2. V lost 0 bases and J lost 7; bases outside the gene matches: 4. Germline loops: CDR1 DFQATT, CDR2 SNEGSKA (reference sequence). There are 14 residues in the CDR3. The chain's CDR3 is CSARDRTSFGELFF. The sequenced CDR3 bases are TGCAGTGCTAGAGATCGGACTAGCTTCGGGGAG.

About this clone: The read finishes 3 residues shy of the CDR3 end, and the germline J gene is used to complete it. V and J are TRBV4-1 and TRBJ1-1; the D gene is possibly TRBD1 (6 bases). The germline gives CDR1 MGHRA, CDR2 YSYEKL. The germline V and J ends were trimmed by 4 bases and 7 bases, with 10 bases remaining between them. The CDR3 contains 12 residues. The CDR3 here is CASSRTAGEAFF. CDR3 DNA (partial): TGCGCCAGCAGCCGGACAGCTGGTGAA.

As for this clone: Read sequence stops 3 residues before the CDR3 end, and the germline J gene provides the missing end. J is TRBJ2-7 and V is TRBV5-1; no firm D call. Germline lookup yields CDR1 SGHRS and CDR2 YFSETQ. There are 13 residues in the CDR3. V gave up 2 bases and J gave up 0 bases, with 6 bases separating them. CDR3 sequence: CASSFGSSYEQYF. The DNA read from the CDR3 is TGCGCCAGCAGCTTCGGTAGCTCCTACGAG.

CDR3 bases read: TGTGCCAGCAGCTTAGCGCATCGTGGCGGGGGCTCTGGAAACACC. Residues: CASSLAHRGGGSGNT. The whole CDR3 sequence reads CASSLAHRGGGSGNTIYF. The V call is TRBV7-8, the J call TRBJ1-3; D may be TRBD1 (5 bases). The read terminates 3 residues before the CDR3 end, so the remaining end is supplied by the germline J gene. V was clipped by 0 bases and J by 0 bases, with 15 bases between them. CDR1 is SGHVS and CDR2 is FQNEAQ in the germline V gene. This CDR3 comprises 18 residues.

Notes on this clone: Coverage ceases 3 residues before the CDR3 finishes, and the germline J gene fills in the end. The chain joins TRBV5-1 to TRBJ1-1; D may be TRBD1 (6 bases). The length of the CDR3 is 18 residues. V gave up 1 base and J gave up 0 bases, with 19 bases separating them. CDR1 SGHRS and CDR2 YFSETQ come from the germline V gene. The chain's CDR3 is CASSLRGGAGAMNTEAFF. The sequenced part of the CDR3 DNA is TGCGCCAGCAGCTTGCGGGGTGGCGCAGGGGCCATGAACACTGAA.

With regard to this clone: The CDR3 extends 3 residues past the end of the read, so its final part is completed from the germline J gene. The chain links TRBV5-1 to TRBJ2-1; the match to TRBD2 covers 8 bases. Germline assignment: CDR1 SGHRS and CDR2 YFSETQ. V dropped 4 bases and J dropped 6; count of bases not matched to a gene: 12. This CDR3 spans 16 amino acids. CDR3 sequence reads: CASSPPLPAGVNEQFF. CDR3 DNA (partial): TGCGCCAGCAGCCCCCCCCTTCCAGCGGGAGTCAATGAG.

For this clone: The read ends 3 residues shy of where the CDR3 ends; the end is completed using the germline J gene. The rearrangement joins TRBV28 to TRBJ2-5; the match to TRBD2 covers 10 bases. Per the germline V gene, CDR1 is MDHEN and CDR2 is SYDVKM. J lost 5 bases, V lost 2 bases, and 8 bases had no gene match. The CDR3 consists of 16 residues. This CDR3 reads CASSLRVAGGRETQYF. The covered CDR3 bases are TGTGCCAGCAGTTTACGGGTAGCGGGGGGTCGGGAGACC.

On this clone itself: Read coverage stops 3 residues before the CDR3 terminus; the germline J gene supplies the remainder. V and J are TRBV20-1 and TRBJ1-1, with D possibly matching TRBD1 (6 bases). This CDR3 region has 13 residues. The V gene lost 6 bases and the J gene lost 4 bases, with 15 bases spanning the gap. From germline, CDR1 is DFQATT and CDR2 SNEGSKA (reference sequence). The part of the CDR3 DNA that was read is TGCAGTGCCCCTCCGACAGGCTTCACTGAA. Its protein product is CSAPPTGFTE. The whole CDR3 sequence reads CSAPPTGFTEAFF.

With respect to this clone: The observed sequence ends 3 residues before the CDR3 terminus, with the missing tail filled in from the germline J gene. The chain couples TRBV12-3 or TRBV12-4 to TRBJ1-1; a weak D match, TRBD1 (5 bases). The CDR3 contains 11 residues. V was shortened by 5 bases and J by 6 bases, with 7 bases between the two germline ends. The CDR3 sequence is CASSQGAEAFF. The covered CDR3 bases are TGTGCCAGCAGTCAGGGTGCTGAA.

Turning to this clone: The CDR3 end is not reached by the read, which stops 3 residues before it; the germline J gene fills it in. The rearrangement uses TRBV5-1 and TRBJ1-5, with D possibly TRBD1 on 6 matching bases. Germline V gene sequence: CDR1 SGHRS, CDR2 YFSETQ. V shed 2 bases and J shed 1 base, with 13 bases lying between them. The CDR3 has 16 amino acids. The CDR3: CASSFGGRESNQPQHF. The sequenced part of the CDR3 DNA is TGCGCCAGCAGCTTTGGGGGCCGAGAGAGCAATCAGCCC. The complete variable domain, with remaining parts taken from reference TRBV5-1 and TRBJ1-5, reads KAGVTQTPRYLIKTRGQQVTLSCSPISGHRSVSWYQQTPGQGLQFLFEYFSETQRNKGNFPGRFSGRQFSNSRSEMNVSTLELGDSALYLCASSFGGRESNQPQHFGDGTRLSIL.

Comments on this clone: The sequence runs out 3 residues before the end of the CDR3; the remainder is reconstructed from the germline J gene. The chain couples TRBV6-2 or TRBV6-3 to TRBJ2-5; 13 bases fit TRBD2. V trimming: 3 bases; J trimming: 5 bases; junction bases outside the gene matches: 3. Germline CDR1 is MNHEY and CDR2 is SVGEGT. This CDR3 comprises 15 residues. The CDR3 bases that were read are TGTGCCAGCAGTTATGGGACTAGCGGGGTGGAGACC. This translates into CASSYGTSGVET. The full CDR3 is CASSYGTSGVETQYF.

Notes on this clone: Sequencing ends 3 residues short of the CDR3 end; the germline J gene provides the rest. The V call is TRBV10-3, the J call TRBJ2-7; 14 nucleotides agree with TRBD2. This CDR3 region has 14 residues. Unmatched junction bases numbered 2, after V lost 6 bases and J lost 4 bases. Germline V lookup: CDR1 ENHRY, CDR2 SYGVKD. The covered CDR3 bases are TGTGCCATCAGAGGGACTAGCGGGAGTTACGAG. Translating it yields CAIRGTSGSYE. The CDR3 as a whole reads CAIRGTSGSYEQYF.

Note on this clone: The observed sequence ends 3 residues before the CDR3 terminus, with the missing tail filled in from the germline J gene. V gene TRBV6-2 or TRBV6-3 combines with J gene TRBJ2-3, with 10 bases identical to TRBD2. The germline V gene has CDR1 MNHEY and CDR2 SVGEGT. Germline trimming cut 7 bases from V and 2 bases from J; bases unmatched to any gene: 3. This CDR3 is built from 14 residues. CDR3 protein: CASMSGGATDTQYF. Partial CDR3 DNA: TGTGCCAGCATGAGCGGGGGGGCCACAGATACG.